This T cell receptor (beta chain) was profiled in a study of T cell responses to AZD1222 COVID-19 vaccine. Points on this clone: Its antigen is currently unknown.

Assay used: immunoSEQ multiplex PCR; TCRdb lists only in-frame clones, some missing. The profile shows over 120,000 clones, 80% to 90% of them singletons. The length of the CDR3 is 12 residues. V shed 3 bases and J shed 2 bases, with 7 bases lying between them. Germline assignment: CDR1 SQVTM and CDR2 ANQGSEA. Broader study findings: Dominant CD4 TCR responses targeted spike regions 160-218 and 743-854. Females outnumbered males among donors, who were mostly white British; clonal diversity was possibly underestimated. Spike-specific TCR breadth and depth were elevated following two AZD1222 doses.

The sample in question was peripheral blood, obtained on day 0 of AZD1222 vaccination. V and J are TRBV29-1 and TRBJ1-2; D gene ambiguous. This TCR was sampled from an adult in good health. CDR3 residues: CSVDIFNYGYTF. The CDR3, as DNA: TGCAGCGTTGATATCTTCAACTATGGCTACACCTTC.